This TCR beta chain appears in the sequencing data of a study of shared clonotypes between healthy human individuals. TCRdb's copy holds only in-frame clones and misses some; the assay was immunoSEQ multiplex PCR. This table holds some 2 million clones, 90% to 95% found once. General study points: In contrast to clonotypes shared by all four donors, non-shared clonotypes had lower generation probabilities. Richness estimates generally favored naive over memory subsets.

Concerning this clone: No antigen is known for it.

CDR3 size: 15 residues. Germline-derived CDR1 and CDR2 are LGHNA and YSLEER. The ends were cut back, 4 bases at V and 4 bases at J, with 16 bases in the middle. Sequencing was carried out using naive CD4+ T cells sorted from blood. Subset indicated: CD45RA+ positively selected. The J gene is TRBJ1-1, the V gene TRBV4-3, with D possibly TRBD1 on 6 matching bases. This clonotype was sampled from a man between 18 and 29 years old in good health. The CDR3 DNA reads as TGCGCCAGCAGCCGAGGGGGGACCCTGGGCACTGAAGCTTTCTTT. It specifies CASSRGGTLGTEAFF.